Below, 11 T cell receptor beta chains from the same sample are listed, as sequenced in a study of cytomegalovirus exposure and HLA in healthy donors. The PCR made use of 60 Vbeta and 13 Jbeta primers. TCRdb keeps only in-frame clones here, not all; method: immunoSEQ multiplex PCR. The table has around 63,000 clones, about three quarters seen once. Sequencing input: PBMCs. The receptor set was obtained from a man aged 35 to 55 in good health and CMV-seronegative.

With regard to this clone: At one of its ends the junction is not consistent with the germline gene, which may arise from a read error. The chain recombines TRBV7-9 with TRBJ2-7, with 11 nucleotides matching TRBD2. The germline V gene has CDR1 SEHNR and CDR2 FQNEAQ (reference sequence). The CDR3 covers 16 residues. The CDR3 spells CSSSSLAGGPPYEQYF. In nucleotides, the CDR3 is TGTTCCAGCAGCTCATTAGCGGGAGGGCCCCCCTACGAGCAGTACTTC.

The rearrangement links TRBV5-1 to TRBJ1-4; possible D gene TRBD1, 5 bases. Germline assignment: CDR1 SGHRS and CDR2 YFSETQ. The CDR3 length is 16 residues. With 0 bases removed from V and 1 base from J, the gap between germline ends came to 10 bases. This CDR3 is CASSLGQGLTNEKLFF. The CDR3 nucleotides read TGCGCCAGCAGCTTGGGGCAGGGCTTAACTAATGAAAAACTGTTTTTT.

The chain has TRBV6-1 and TRBJ2-3; TRBD2 agrees at 12 bases. The germline V gene has CDR1 MNHNS and CDR2 SASEGT. This CDR3 comprises 14 residues. Trimming took 11 bases from V and 0 from J; bases not matched to a gene: 3. Here the CDR3 DNA reads TGTGCCGCTAGCGGGGGGGCGAGCACAGATACGCAGTATTTT. Amino acid sequence: CAASGGASTDTQYF.

This clone appeared once. This chain joins TRBV29-1 and TRBJ2-5, with D perhaps TRBD2 (6 bases). The end of the DNA aligns better with TRBJ2-7, so the J call may be wrong. The CDR3 is 12 residues long. Germline CDR1 SQVTM, CDR2 ANQGSEA. CDR3 sequence: CSGGDSSYEQYF. The DNA for the CDR3 is TGCAGCGGGGGGGATTCAAGCTACGAGCAGTACTTC.

In DNA, the CDR3 is TGTGCCAGCAGTTTATGGGGGCAGGGGGCTTTTCTTGGGGAAAAACTGTTTTTT. Translating gives CASSLWGQGAFLGEKLFF. The V gene is TRBV28, the J gene TRBJ1-4, with TRBD1 matching 8 bases. The junction had 14 bases not matched to a gene; V was cut back by 0 bases and J by 8 bases. The CDR3 loop spans 18 amino acids. Germline-derived CDR1 and CDR2 are MDHEN and SYDVKM.

The chain recombines TRBV9 with TRBJ1-2, with TRBD1 as a possible D gene (5 bases). In germline, CDR1 is SGDLS, CDR2 YYNGEE. The CDR3 consists of 16 residues. V was clipped by 3 bases and J by 5 bases, with 20 bases between them. In DNA, the CDR3 is TGTGCCAGCAGCGCCCCGGGGGTGGGGCGCCGGTATGGCTACACCTTC. This codes for CASSAPGVGRRYGYTF.

The chain is built from TRBV28 and TRBJ1-5, with 10 bases that match TRBD1. This CDR3 is built from 15 residues. Germline-derived CDR1 and CDR2 are MDHEN and SYDVKM. The V gene end was trimmed by 4 bases and the J gene end by 6 bases; junction bases not matched to a gene: 6. The CDR3 DNA follows: TGTGCCAGCAGTTCTCCGGGACAGGGGTTTCAGCCCCAGCATTTT. Residues: CASSSPGQGFQPQHF.

The gene calls are TRBV11-1 and TRBJ2-5; D gene ambiguous. The DNA end is a closer match to TRBJ2-7, so the J assignment may be wrong. Germline CDR1 reads SGHAT; CDR2 reads FQDESV (reference sequence). The CDR3 is 14 amino acids. The CDR3 is CASSFSVPMNEQYF. In DNA, the CDR3 is TGTGCCAGCAGCTTTTCCGTCCCCATGAACGAGCAGTACTTC.

This chain joins TRBV7-9 and TRBJ1-2; no firm D call. Trimming stripped 3 bases from V and 3 bases from J, with 8 bases between. This CDR3 is built from 13 residues. Germline values: CDR1 SEHNR, CDR2 FQNEAQ (reference sequence). For the CDR3, the DNA is TGTGCCAGCAGCTTCTCGTCTTACTATGGCTACACCTTC. Translation gives CASSFSSYYGYTF.

The table lists this clone with a count of one. V is TRBV28 and J is TRBJ1-3, with D tentatively TRBD1 (6 bases). The CDR3 consists of 15 residues. V lost 3 bases and J lost 4, with 13 bases in between. The germline V gene encodes CDR1 MDHEN and CDR2 SYDVKM. The CDR3 DNA reads as TGTGCCAGCAGTTTGTTTACAGGGTCCGGAAACACCATATATTTT. Its translation: CASSLFTGSGNTIYF. The full variable domain, rest sourced from reference TRBV28 and TRBJ1-3, is DVKVTQSSRYLVKRTGEKVFLECVQDMDHENMFWYRQDPGLGLRLIYFSYDVKMKEKGDIPEGYSVSREKKERFSLILESASTNQTSMYLCASSLFTGSGNTIYFGEGSWLTVV.

The genes are TRBV14 and TRBJ2-1, with 7 positions matching TRBD2. This CDR3 is built from 18 residues. Germline V gene lookup returns CDR1 SGHDN and CDR2 FVKESK. V lost 1 base, J lost 6 bases, and 15 bases stayed unmatched. The CDR3 sequence is CASSQAGVPGGRRNEQFF. In DNA form, the CDR3 reads TGTGCCAGCAGCCAAGCCGGGGTACCGGGAGGACGGCGCAATGAGCAGTTCTTC.